This TCR beta chain derives from a study of cytomegalovirus exposure and HLA in healthy donors. Germline V gives CDR1 SGHRS, CDR2 YFSETQ. The V segment lost 7 bases and the J segment 10 bases; nucleotides outside the gene matches: 8. This CDR3 has 13 amino acids. PCR primers comprised 60 Vbeta and 13 Jbeta primers. TCRdb's table, derived via immunoSEQ multiplex PCR, lists solely in-frame clones and lacks some. The sample contains 95,000 to 150,000 clones, roughly three fifths of which appear only once. Study outcomes and limitations: Most of the TCR beta V segments (in an earlier analysis) were productive either about 90% or about 30% of the time. In a later analysis, across HLA loci, associated TCR counts were highest for DRB1, lowest for HLA-C. A few V segments could not be told apart, such as TRBV6-2 and TRBV6-3, and were left out. Later, an analysis found that common viral pathogens appeared to be linked with several of the most significant clusters.

Remarks on this clone: The antigen is not known.

Sequenced sample: PBMCs. J is TRBJ1-6 and V is TRBV5-1, with 7 bases lining up with TRBD1. The source is a woman aged 40 to 50 in good health and CMV-seropositive. This CDR3 reads CASGEEGASPLHF. The CDR3 DNA follows: TGCGCCAGCGGGGAAGAGGGGGCCTCACCCCTCCACTTT.